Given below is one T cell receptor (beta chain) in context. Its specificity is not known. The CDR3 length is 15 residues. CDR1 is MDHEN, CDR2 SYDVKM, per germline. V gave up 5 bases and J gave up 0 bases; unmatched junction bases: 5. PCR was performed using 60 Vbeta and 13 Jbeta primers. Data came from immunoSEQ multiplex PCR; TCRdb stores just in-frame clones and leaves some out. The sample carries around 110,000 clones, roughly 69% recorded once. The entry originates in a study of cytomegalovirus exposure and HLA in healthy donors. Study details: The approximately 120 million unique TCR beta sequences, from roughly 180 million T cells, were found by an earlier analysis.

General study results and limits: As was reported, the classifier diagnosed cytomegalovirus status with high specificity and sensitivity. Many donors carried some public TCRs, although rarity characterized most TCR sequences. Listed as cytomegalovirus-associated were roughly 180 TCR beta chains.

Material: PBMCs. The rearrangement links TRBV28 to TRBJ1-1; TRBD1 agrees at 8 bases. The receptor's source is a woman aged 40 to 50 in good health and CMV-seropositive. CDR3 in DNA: TGTGCCAGCAGTAAGCCGACAGGGGTGAACACTGAAGCTTTCTTT. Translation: CASSKPTGVNTEAFF.